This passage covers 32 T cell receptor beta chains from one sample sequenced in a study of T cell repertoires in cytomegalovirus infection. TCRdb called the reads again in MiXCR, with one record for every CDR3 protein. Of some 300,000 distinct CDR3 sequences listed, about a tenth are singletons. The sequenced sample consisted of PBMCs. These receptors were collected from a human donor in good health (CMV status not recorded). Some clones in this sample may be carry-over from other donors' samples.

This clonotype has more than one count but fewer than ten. The chain's CDR3 is CSAVRDGYGYTF. DNA of the CDR3: TGCAGTGCCGTTAGGGATGGGTATGGCTACACCTTC. This chain links TRBV20-1 with TRBJ1-2; the D is unclear. The V gene's germline CDR1 is DFQATT and CDR2 SNEGSKA (reference sequence). The CDR3 consists of 12 residues. Trimming pared 6 bases from V and 5 bases from J, leaving 13 bases between.

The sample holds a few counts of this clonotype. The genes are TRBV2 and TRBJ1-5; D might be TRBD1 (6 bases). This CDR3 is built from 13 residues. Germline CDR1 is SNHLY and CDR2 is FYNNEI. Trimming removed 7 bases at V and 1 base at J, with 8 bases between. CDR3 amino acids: CASIQGSNQPQHF. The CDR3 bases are TGTGCCAGCATCCAGGGGAGCAATCAGCCCCAGCATTTT.

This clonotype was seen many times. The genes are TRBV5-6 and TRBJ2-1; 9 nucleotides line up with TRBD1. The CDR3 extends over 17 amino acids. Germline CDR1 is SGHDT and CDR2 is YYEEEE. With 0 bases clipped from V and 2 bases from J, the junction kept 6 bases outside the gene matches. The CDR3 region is CASSLGGNRGPYNEQFF. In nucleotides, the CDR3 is TGTGCCAGCAGCTTGGGAGGTAACAGGGGGCCCTACAATGAGCAGTTCTTC.

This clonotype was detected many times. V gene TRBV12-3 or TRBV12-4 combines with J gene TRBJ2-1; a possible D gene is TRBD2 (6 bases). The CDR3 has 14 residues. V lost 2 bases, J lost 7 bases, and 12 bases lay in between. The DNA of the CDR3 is TGTGCCAGCAGTTTATTCAGCCGGGGGAATGAGCAGTTCTTC. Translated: CASSLFSRGNEQFF.

Written as DNA, the CDR3 is TGTGCCAGCAAGATGGACCTAAGCGGTACTGAAGCTTTCTTT. Protein product: CASKMDLSGTEAFF. V is TRBV6-4 and J is TRBJ1-1; D is ambiguous. Germline V gene sequence: CDR1 MRHNA, CDR2 SNTAGT. Trimming cost V 7 bases and J 5 bases, with 17 bases left between them. There are 14 residues in the CDR3.

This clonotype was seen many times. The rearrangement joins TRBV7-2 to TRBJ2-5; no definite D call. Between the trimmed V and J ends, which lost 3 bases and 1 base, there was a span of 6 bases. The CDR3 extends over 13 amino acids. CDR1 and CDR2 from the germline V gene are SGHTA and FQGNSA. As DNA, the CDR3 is TGTGCCAGCAGCTTGACAATCCAAGAGACCCAGTACTTC. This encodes CASSLTIQETQYF.

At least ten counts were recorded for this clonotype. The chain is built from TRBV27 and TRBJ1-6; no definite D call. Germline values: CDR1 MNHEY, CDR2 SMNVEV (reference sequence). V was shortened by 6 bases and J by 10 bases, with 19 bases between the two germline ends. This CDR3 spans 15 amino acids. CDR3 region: CASSPLLGLGSPLHF. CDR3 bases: TGTGCCAGCAGCCCACTTTTGGGGTTGGGGTCACCCCTCCACTTT.

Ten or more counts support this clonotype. The CDR3 region is CASSVLGTGGEDEQFF. CDR3 nucleotide sequence: TGTGCCAGCAGCGTACTCGGGACAGGGGGTGAGGATGAGCAGTTCTTC. This rearrangement joins TRBV9 to TRBJ2-1, with 11 bases identical to TRBD1. J lost 8 bases, V lost 1 base, and 8 bases had no gene match. There are 16 residues in the CDR3. The V gene's germline CDR1 is SGDLS and CDR2 YYNGEE.

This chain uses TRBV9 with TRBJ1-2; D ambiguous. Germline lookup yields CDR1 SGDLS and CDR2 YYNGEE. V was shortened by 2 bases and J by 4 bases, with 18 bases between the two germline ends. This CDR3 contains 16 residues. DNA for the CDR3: TGTGCCAGCAGCGTCACTCCAACTTCGGTCGGCTATGGCTACACCTTC. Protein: CASSVTPTSVGYGYTF. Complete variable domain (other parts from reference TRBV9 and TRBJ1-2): DSGVTQTPKHLITATGQRVTLRCSPRSGDLSVYWYQQSLDQGLQFLIQYYNGEERAKGNILERFSAQQFPDLHSELNLSSLELGDSALYFCASSVTPTSVGYGYTFGSGTRLTVV.

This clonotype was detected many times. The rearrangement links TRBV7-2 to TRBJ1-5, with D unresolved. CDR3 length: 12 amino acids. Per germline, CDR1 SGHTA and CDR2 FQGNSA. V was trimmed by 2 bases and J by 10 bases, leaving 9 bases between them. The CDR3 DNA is TGTGCCAGCAGCTTATATGAGAGTCCCCAGCATTTT. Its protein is CASSLYESPQHF.

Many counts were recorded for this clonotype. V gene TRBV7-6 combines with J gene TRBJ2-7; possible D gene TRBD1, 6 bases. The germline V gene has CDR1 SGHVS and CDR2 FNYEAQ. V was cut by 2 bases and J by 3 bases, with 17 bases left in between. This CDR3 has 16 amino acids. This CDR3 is CASSLRAGAPLYEQYF. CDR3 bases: TGTGCCAGCAGCTTACGCGCAGGGGCCCCCCTCTACGAGCAGTACTTC.

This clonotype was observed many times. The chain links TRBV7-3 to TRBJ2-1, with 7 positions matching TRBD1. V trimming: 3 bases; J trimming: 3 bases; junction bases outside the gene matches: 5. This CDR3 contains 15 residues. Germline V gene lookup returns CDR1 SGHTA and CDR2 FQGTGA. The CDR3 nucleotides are TGTGCCAGCAGCTTGGAGACAGGGTTCTACAATGAGCAGTTCTTC. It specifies CASSLETGFYNEQFF.

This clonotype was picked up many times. CDR3 in amino acids: CASSLEWGGAGNNEQFF. The DNA for the CDR3 is TGTGCCAGCAGCTTAGAGTGGGGCGGAGCGGGGAACAATGAGCAGTTCTTC. The V and J genes are TRBV11-2 and TRBJ2-1; 7 bases are shared with TRBD2. Germline V CDR1 and CDR2: SGHAT, FQNNGV. V gave up 0 bases and J gave up 5 bases; unmatched junction bases: 10. CDR3 size: 17 residues.

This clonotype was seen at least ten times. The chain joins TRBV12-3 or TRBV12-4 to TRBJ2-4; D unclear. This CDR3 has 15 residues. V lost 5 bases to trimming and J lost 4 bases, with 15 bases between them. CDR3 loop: CASSPRVEPKNIQYF. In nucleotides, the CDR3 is TGTGCCAGCAGTCCTCGCGTTGAGCCAAAAAACATTCAGTACTTC.

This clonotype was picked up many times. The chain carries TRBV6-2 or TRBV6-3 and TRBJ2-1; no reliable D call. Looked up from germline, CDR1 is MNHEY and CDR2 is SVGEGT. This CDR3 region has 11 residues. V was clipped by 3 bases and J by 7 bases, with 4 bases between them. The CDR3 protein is CASSYINEQFF. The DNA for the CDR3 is TGTGCCAGCAGTTATATAAATGAGCAGTTCTTC.

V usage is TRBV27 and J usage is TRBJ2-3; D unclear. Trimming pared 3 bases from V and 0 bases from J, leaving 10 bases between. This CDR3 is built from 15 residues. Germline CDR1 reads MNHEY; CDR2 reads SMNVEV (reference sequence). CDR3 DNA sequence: TGTGCCAGCAGTTTCGGTCTAAGGAGCACAGATACGCAGTATTTT. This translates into CASSFGLRSTDTQYF.

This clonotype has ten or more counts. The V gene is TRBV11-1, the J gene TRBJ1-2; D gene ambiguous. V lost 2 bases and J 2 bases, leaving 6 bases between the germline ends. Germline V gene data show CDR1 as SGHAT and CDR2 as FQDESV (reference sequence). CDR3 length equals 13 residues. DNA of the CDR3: TGTGCCAGCAGCTTACAACGGAACTATGGCTACACCTTC. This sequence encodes CASSLQRNYGYTF.

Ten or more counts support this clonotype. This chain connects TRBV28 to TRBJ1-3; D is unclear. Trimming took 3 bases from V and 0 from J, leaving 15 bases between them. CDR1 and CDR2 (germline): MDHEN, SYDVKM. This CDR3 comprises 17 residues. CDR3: CASSFSSLGASGNTIYF. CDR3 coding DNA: TGTGCCAGCAGTTTCTCCAGCCTTGGAGCCTCTGGAAACACCATATATTTT.

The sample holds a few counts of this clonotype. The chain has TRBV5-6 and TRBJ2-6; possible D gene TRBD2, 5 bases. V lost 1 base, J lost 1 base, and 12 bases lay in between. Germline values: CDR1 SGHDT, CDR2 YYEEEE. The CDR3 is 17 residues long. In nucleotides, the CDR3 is TGTGCCAGCAGCTTGAGGACTTCCTCGTCTGGGGCCAACGTCCTGACTTTC. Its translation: CASSLRTSSSGANVLTF.

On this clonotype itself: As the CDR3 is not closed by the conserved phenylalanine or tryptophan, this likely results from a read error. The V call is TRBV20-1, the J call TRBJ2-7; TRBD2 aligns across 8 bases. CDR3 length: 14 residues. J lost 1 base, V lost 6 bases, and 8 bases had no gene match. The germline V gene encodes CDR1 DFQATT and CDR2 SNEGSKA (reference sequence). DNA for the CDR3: TGCAGTGCCCTGAGCGGGGGATGGTCCTACGAGCAGTACTTG. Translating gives CSALSGGWSYEQYL.

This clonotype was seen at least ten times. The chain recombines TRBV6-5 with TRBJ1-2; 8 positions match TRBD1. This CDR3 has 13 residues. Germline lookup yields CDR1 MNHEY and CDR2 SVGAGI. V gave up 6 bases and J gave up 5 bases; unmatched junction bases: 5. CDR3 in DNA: TGTGCCAGCAGACTACAGGGGGGGTATGGCTACACCTTC. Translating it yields CASRLQGGYGYTF.

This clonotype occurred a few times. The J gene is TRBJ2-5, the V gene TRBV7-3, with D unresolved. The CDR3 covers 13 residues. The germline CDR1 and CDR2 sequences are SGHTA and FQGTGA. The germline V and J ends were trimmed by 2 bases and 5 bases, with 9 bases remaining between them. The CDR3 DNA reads TGTGCCAGCAGCTTACAGTCCAGGGAGACCCAGTACTTC. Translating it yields CASSLQSRETQYF.

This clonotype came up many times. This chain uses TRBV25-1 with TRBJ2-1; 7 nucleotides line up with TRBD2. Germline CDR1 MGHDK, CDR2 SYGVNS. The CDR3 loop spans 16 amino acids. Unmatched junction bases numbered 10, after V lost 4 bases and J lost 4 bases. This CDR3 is CASSGAGRRTYNEQFF. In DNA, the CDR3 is TGTGCCAGCAGTGGAGCGGGGAGGCGCACGTACAATGAGCAGTTCTTC.

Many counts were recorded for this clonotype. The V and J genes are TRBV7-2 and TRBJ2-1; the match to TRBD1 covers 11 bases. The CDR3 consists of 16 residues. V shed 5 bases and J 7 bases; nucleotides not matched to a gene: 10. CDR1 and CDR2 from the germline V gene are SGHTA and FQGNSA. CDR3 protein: CASSRRGQGVGNEQFF. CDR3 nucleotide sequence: TGTGCCAGCAGCCGTCGGGGACAGGGGGTGGGAAATGAGCAGTTCTTC.

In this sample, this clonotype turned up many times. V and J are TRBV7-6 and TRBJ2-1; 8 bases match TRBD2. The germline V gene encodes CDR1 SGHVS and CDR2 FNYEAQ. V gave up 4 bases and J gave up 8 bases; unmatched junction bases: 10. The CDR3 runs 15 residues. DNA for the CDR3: TGTGCCAGCAGCTCTAGCGGGCGAAAACAATATGAGCAGTTCTTC. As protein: CASSSSGRKQYEQFF.

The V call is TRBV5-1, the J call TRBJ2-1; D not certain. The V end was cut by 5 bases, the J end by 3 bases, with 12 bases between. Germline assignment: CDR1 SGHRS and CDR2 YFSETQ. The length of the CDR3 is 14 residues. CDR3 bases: TGCGCCAGCAGACCGGACCTGGGCTACAATGAGCAGTTCTTC. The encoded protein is CASRPDLGYNEQFF.

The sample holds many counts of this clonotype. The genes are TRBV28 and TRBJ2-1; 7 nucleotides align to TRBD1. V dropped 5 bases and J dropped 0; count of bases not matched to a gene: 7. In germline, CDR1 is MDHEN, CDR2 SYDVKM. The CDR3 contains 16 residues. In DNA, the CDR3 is TGTGCCAGCAGTCCCGGGACAGAACCCTCCTACAATGAGCAGTTCTTC. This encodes CASSPGTEPSYNEQFF.

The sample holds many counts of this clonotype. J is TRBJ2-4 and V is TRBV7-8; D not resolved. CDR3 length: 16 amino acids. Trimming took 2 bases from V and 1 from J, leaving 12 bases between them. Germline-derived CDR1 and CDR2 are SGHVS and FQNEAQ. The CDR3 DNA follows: TGTGCCAGCAGCTTAAGTAGTTTCCGCGCCAAAAACATTCAGTACTTC. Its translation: CASSLSSFRAKNIQYF.

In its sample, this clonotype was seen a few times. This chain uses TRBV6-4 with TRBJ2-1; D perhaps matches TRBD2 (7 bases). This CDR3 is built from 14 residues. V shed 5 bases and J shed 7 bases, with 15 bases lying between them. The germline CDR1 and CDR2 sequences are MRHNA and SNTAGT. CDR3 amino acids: CASSKGGAENEQFF. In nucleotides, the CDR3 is TGTGCCAGCAGTAAGGGGGGGGCCGAGAATGAGCAGTTCTTC.

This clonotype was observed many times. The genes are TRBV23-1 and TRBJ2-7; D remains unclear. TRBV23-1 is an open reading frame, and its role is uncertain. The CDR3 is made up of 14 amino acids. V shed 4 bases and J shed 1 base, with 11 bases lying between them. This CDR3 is CASSLLDDSYEQYV. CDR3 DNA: TGCGCCAGCAGTCTTCTGGATGATTCCTACGAGCAGTACGTC.

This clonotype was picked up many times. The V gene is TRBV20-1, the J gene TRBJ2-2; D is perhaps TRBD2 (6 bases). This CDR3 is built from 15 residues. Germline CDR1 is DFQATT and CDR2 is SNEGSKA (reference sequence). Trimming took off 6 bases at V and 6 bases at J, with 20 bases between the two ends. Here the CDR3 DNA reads TGCAGTGCCCCCCGGCTGGGGGGTGGGGCCGGGGAGCTGTTTTTT. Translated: CSAPRLGGGAGELFF.

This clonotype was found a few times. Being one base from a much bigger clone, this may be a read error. CDR3 in DNA: TGTGCCAGCAGGGAATGGGGAGTTAACTACAATGAGCAGTTCTTC. This translates into CASREWGVNYNEQFF. The chain combines TRBV25-1 with TRBJ2-1; a weak D match, TRBD2 (5 bases). The CDR3 runs 15 residues. Germline lookup yields CDR1 MGHDK and CDR2 SYGVNS.